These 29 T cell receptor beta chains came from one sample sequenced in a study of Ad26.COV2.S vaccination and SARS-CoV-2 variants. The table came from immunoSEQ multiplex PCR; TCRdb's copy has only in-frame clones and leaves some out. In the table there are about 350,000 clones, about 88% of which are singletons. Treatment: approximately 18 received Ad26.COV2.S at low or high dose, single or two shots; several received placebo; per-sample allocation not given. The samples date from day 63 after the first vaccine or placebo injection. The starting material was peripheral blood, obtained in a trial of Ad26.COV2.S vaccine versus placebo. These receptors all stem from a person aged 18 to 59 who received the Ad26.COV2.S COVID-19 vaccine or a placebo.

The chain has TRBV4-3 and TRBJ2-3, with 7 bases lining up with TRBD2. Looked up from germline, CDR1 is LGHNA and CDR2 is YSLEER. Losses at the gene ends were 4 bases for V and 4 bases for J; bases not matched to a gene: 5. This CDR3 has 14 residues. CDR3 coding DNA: TGCGCCAGCAGCCGCGGACTAGGCCCAGATACGCAGTATTTT. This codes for CASSRGLGPDTQYF.

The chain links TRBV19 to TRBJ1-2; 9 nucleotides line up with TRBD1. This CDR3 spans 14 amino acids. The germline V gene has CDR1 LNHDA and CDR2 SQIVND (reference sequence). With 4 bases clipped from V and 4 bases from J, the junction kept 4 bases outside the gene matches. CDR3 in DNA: TGTGCCAGTAGTACCCGGGACAGGGTCTATGGCTACACCTTC. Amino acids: CASSTRDRVYGYTF.

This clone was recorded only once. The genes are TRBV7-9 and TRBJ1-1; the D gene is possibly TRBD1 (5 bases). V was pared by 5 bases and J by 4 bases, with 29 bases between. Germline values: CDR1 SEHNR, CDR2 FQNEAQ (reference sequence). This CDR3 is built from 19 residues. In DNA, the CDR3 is TGTGCCAGCAGCCCCATAACCCCCTTTAGGCCTGCGAGGGGCACTGAAGCTTTCTTT. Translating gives CASSPITPFRPARGTEAFF.

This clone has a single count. The CDR3 spells CASSSPSGTANTEAFF. In DNA form, the CDR3 reads TGTGCCAGCAGTTCGCCCTCCGGGACAGCGAACACTGAAGCTTTCTTT. The chain employs TRBV27 and TRBJ1-1; 7 bases agree with TRBD1. The CDR3 contains 16 residues. The junction had 9 bases not matched to a gene; V was cut back by 4 bases and J by 1 base. The germline gives CDR1 MNHEY, CDR2 SMNVEV (reference sequence).

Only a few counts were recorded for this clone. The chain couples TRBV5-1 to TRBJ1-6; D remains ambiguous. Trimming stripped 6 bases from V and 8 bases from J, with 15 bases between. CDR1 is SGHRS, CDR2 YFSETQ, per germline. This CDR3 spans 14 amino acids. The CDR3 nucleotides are TGCGCCAGCACCCCGGACCCGGGGTATTCACCCCTCCACTTT. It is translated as CASTPDPGYSPLHF.

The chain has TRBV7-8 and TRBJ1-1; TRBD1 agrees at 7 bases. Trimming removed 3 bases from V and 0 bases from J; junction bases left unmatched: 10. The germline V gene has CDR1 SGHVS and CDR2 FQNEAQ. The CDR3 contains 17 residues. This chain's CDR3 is CASSFRRGAILNTEAFF. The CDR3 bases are TGTGCCAGCAGCTTCCGCAGGGGGGCTATTCTGAACACTGAAGCTTTCTTT.

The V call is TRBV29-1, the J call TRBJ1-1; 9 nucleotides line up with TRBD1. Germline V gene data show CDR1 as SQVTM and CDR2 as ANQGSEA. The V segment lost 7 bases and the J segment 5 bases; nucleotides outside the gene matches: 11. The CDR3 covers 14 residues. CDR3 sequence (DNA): TGCAGCGCCCGGACAGGGGAGTTTTCAACTGAAGCTTTCTTT. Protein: CSARTGEFSTEAFF.

The CDR3 sequence: CSASRDPLNEQFF. As DNA, the CDR3 is TGCAGTGCTAGTAGAGACCCGCTCAATGAGCAGTTCTTC. The rearrangement uses TRBV20-1 and TRBJ2-1; D uncertain. CDR1 DFQATT and CDR2 SNEGSKA come from the germline V gene (reference sequence). V shed 3 bases and J shed 6 bases, with 12 bases lying between them. The CDR3 totals 13 residues.

In nucleotides, the CDR3 is TGTGCCAGCAGCTCAGCGGACAGGGCATGGAATTCACCCCTCCACTTT. Protein: CASSSADRAWNSPLHF. The chain combines TRBV11-2 with TRBJ1-6, with TRBD1 matching 8 bases. Germline-derived CDR1 and CDR2 are SGHAT and FQNNGV. The length of the CDR3 is 16 residues. V dropped 4 bases and J dropped 7; count of bases not matched to a gene: 9.

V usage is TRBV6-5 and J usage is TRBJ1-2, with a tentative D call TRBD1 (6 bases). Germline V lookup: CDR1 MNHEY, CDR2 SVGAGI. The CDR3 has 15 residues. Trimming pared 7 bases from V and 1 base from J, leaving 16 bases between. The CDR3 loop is CASTIMGGNNYGYTF. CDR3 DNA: TGTGCCAGCACCATAATGGGGGGCAATAACTATGGCTACACCTTC.

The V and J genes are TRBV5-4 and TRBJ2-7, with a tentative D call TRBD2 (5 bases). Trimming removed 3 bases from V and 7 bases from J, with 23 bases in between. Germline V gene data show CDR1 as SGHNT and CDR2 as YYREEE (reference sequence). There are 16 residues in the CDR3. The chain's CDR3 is CASSSSLAAIITEQYF. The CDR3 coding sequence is TGTGCCAGCAGCTCTTCGCTAGCTGCTATTATCACAGAGCAGTACTTC.

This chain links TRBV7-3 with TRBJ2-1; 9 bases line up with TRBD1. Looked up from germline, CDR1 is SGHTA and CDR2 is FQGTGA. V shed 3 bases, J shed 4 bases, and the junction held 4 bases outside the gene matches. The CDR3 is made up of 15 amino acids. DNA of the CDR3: TGTGCCAGCAGCTTTGACAGGGGGTCGTACAATGAGCAGTTCTTC. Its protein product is CASSFDRGSYNEQFF.

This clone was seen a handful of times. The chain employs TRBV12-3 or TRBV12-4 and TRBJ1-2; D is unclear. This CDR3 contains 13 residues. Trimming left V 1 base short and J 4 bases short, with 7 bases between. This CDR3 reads CASSLGVSYGYTF. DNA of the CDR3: TGTGCCAGCAGTTTAGGGGTTAGCTATGGCTACACCTTC.

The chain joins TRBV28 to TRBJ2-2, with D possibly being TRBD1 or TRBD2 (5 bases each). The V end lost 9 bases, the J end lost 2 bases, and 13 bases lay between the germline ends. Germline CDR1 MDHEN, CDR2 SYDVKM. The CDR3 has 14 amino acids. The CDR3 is CASTGQGNTGELFF. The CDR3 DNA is TGTGCCAGTACGGGGCAGGGAAACACCGGGGAGCTGTTTTTT.

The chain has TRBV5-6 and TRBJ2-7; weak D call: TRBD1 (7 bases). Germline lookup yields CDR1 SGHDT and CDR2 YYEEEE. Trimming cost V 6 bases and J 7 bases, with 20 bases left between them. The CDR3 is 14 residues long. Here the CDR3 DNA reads TGTGCCAGCATCCGGAGGGGGCACCTCTTGGAGCAGTACTTC. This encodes CASIRRGHLLEQYF.

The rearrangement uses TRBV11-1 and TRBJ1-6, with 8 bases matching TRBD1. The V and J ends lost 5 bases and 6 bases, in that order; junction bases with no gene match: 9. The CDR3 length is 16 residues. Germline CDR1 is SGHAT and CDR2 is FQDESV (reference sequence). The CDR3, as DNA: TGTGCCAGCAGCCTGCGAGGGACAGGAATTAATTCACCCCTCCACTTT. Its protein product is CASSLRGTGINSPLHF.

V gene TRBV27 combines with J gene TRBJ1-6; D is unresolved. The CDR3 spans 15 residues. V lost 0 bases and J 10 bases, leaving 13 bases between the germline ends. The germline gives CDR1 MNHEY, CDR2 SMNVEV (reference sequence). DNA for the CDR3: TGTGCCAGCAGTTTATCGAACCCGGGGATGTCACCCCTCCACTTT. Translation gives CASSLSNPGMSPLHF.

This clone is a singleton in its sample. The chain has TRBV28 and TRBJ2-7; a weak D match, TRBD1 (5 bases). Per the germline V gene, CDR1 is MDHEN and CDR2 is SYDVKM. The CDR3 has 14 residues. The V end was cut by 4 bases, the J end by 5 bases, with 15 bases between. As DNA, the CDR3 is TGTGCCAGCAGTTACTCCAGGGTTTCCCACGAGCAGTACTTC. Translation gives CASSYSRVSHEQYF.

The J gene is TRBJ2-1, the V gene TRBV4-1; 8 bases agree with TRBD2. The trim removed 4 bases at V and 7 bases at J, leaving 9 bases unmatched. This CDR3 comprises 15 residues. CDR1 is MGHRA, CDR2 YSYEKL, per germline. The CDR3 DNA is TGCGCCAGCAGCCGATTGGGACTAGTTGTGAATGAGCAGTTCTTC. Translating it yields CASSRLGLVVNEQFF.

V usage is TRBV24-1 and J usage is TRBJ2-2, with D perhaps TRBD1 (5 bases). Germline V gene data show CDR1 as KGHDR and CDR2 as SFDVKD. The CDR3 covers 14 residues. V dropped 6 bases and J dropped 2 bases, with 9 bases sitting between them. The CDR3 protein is CATSSGRNTGELFF. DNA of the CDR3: TGTGCCACCAGTTCAGGGCGCAACACCGGGGAGCTGTTTTTT.

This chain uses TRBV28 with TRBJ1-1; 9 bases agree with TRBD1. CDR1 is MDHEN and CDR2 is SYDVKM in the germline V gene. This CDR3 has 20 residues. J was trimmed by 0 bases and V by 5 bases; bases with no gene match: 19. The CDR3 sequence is CASSQHRGQGRLWMNTEAFF. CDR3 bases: TGTGCCAGCAGTCAACACCGGGGACAGGGTAGACTGTGGATGAACACTGAAGCTTTCTTT.

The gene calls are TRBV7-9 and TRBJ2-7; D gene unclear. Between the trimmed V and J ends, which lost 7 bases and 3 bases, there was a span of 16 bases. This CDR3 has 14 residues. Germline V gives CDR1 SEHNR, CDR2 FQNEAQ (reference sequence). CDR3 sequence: CASNWVGNYYEQYF. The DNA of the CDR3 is TGTGCCAGCAATTGGGTGGGTAACTACTACGAGCAGTACTTC. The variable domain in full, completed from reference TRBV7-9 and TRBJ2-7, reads DTGVSQNPRHKITKRGQNVTFRCDPISEHNRLYWYRQTLGQGPEFLTYFQNEAQLEKSRLLSDRFSAERPKGSFSTLEIQRTEQGDSAMYLCASNWVGNYYEQYFGPGTRLTVT.

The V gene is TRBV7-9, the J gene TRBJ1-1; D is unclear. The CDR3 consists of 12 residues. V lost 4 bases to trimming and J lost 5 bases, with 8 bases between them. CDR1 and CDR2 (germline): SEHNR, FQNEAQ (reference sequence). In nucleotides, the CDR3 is TGTGCCAGCAGCTCCGGGCAAACTGAAGCTTTCTTT. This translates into CASSSGQTEAFF. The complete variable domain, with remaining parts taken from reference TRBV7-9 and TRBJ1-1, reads DTGVSQNPRHKITKRGQNVTFRCDPISEHNRLYWYRQTLGQGPEFLTYFQNEAQLEKSRLLSDRFSAERPKGSFSTLEIQRTEQGDSAMYLCASSSGQTEAFFGQGTRLTVV.

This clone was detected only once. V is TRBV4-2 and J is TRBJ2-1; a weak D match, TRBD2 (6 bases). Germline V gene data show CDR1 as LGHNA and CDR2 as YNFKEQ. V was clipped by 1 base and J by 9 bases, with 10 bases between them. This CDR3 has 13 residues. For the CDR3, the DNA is TGTGCCAGCAGCCAAGTACTAGCTGGTGAGCAGTTCTTC. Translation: CASSQVLAGEQFF.

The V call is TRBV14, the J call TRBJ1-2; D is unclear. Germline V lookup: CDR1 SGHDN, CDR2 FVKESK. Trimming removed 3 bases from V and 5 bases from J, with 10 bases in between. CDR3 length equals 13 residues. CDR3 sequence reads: CASSHAVGYGYTF. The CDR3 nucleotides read TGTGCCAGCAGCCATGCAGTTGGTTATGGCTACACCTTC.

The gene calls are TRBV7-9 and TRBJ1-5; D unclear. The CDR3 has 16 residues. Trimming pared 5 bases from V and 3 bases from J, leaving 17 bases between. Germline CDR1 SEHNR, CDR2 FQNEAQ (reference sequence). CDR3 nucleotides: TGTGCCAGCAGCCCAAGGGAGCCACCTATCAATCAGCCCCAGCATTTT. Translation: CASSPREPPINQPQHF. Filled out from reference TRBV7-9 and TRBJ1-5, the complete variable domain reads DTGVSQNPRHKITKRGQNVTFRCDPISEHNRLYWYRQTLGQGPEFLTYFQNEAQLEKSRLLSDRFSAERPKGSFSTLEIQRTEQGDSAMYLCASSPREPPINQPQHFGDGTRLSIL.

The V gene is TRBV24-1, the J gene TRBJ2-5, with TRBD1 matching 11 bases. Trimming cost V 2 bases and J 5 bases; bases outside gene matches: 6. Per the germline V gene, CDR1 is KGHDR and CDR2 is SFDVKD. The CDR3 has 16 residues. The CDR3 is CATSDSGQGARETQYF. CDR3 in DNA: TGTGCCACCAGTGATTCCGGACAGGGGGCACGGGAGACCCAGTACTTC.

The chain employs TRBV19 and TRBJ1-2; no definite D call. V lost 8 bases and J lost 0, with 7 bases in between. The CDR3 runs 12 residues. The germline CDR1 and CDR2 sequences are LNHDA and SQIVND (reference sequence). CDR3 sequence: CASGTANYGYTF. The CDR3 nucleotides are TGTGCCAGTGGTACAGCTAACTATGGCTACACCTTC.

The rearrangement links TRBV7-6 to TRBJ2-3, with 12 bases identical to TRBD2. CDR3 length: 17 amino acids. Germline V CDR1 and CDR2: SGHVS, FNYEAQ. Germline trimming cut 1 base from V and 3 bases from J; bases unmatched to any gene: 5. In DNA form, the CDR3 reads TGTGCCAGCAGCTTAGGAGAACTAGCGGGGGGAACAGATACGCAGTATTTT. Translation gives CASSLGELAGGTDTQYF. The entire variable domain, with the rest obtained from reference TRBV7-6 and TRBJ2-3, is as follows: GAGVSQSPRYKVTKRGQDVALRCDPISGHVSLYWYRQALGQGPEFLTYFNYEAQQDKSGLPNDRFSAERPEGSISTLTIQRTEQRDSAMYRCASSLGELAGGTDTQYFGPGTRLTVL.